Presented here are 20 T cell receptor beta chains from one specimen sequenced in a study of cytomegalovirus exposure and HLA in healthy donors. PCR primers comprised 60 Vbeta and 13 Jbeta primers. The repertoire was sequenced with immunoSEQ multiplex PCR; TCRdb's copy has only in-frame clones and lacks some. The profile covers 99,000 or so clones, with around four fifths appearing a single time and around 1.3% taken by the ten largest. Input material: PBMCs. The receptors were gathered from a man aged 30 to 45 in good health and CMV-seronegative.

Remarks on this clone: Within the sample, other DNA sequences also encode this same CDR3. This chain joins TRBV6-4 and TRBJ1-5, with TRBD1 matching 7 bases. With 6 bases clipped from V and 4 bases from J, the junction kept 3 bases outside the gene matches. Germline CDR1 reads MRHNA; CDR2 reads SNTAGT. The CDR3 runs to 13 residues. CDR3 loop: CASSEQGNQPQHF. In nucleotides, the CDR3 is TGTGCCAGCAGCGAACAGGGGAATCAGCCCCAGCATTTT.

This clone was seen only once. The rearrangement links TRBV7-8 to TRBJ1-1; D uncertain. The CDR3 length is 15 residues. Germline-derived CDR1 and CDR2 are SGHVS and FQNEAQ. Between the trimmed V and J ends, which lost 0 bases and 2 bases, there was a span of 10 bases. The CDR3 is CASSLARLGNTEAFF. CDR3 bases: TGTGCCAGCAGCTTAGCGAGGTTAGGTAACACTGAAGCTTTCTTT. Together with reference TRBV7-8 and TRBJ1-1, the CDR3 gives the full variable domain: GAGVSQSPRYKVAKRGQDVALRCDPISGHVSLFWYQQALGQGPEFLTYFQNEAQLDKSGLPSDRFFAERPEGSVSTLKIQRTQQEDSAVYLCASSLARLGNTEAFFGQGTRLTVV.

The V gene is TRBV4-3, the J gene TRBJ1-3; maybe TRBD1 (5 bases). From germline, CDR1 is LGHNA and CDR2 YSLEER. V lost 0 bases, J lost 3 bases, and 9 bases lay in between. The CDR3 length is 15 residues. CDR3 protein: CASSQEGGSGNTIYF. In DNA, the CDR3 is TGCGCCAGCAGCCAAGAGGGGGGGAGTGGAAACACCATATATTTT.

The chain uses TRBV19 and TRBJ2-4; the D is unclear. The CDR3 runs 15 residues. CDR1 LNHDA and CDR2 SQIVND come from the germline V gene (reference sequence). The germline V and J ends were trimmed by 5 bases and 0 bases, with 11 bases remaining between them. DNA of the CDR3: TGTGCCAGTAGTCAGGCTAATATAGCCAAAAACATTCAGTACTTC. Protein sequence: CASSQANIAKNIQYF.

This clone has just one count. It is unclear where the CDR3 begins or ends on the DNA, so no DNA is shown, and the CDR3 is as TCRdb lists it. The chain is built from TRBV12-1 and TRBJ1-2; the D segment call TRBD1 is taken from the table without a DNA check. TRBV12-1 is a pseudogene. The CDR3 region is 15 residues in length, termini included. The chain's CDR3 is CASSFAQGTDYGYTF.

The rearrangement links TRBV7-2 to TRBJ2-5; D gene uncertain. V was clipped by 6 bases and J by 0 bases, with 11 bases between them. Germline values: CDR1 SGHTA, CDR2 FQGNSA. The CDR3 consists of 14 residues. The CDR3 region is CASSSDWYQETQYF. CDR3 DNA sequence: TGTGCCAGCAGTTCTGACTGGTACCAAGAGACCCAGTACTTC.

V gene TRBV10-1 combines with J gene TRBJ2-5, with D possibly being TRBD2 (5 bases). V was cut by 0 bases and J by 0 bases, with 5 bases left in between. This CDR3 comprises 14 residues. Germline-derived CDR1 and CDR2 are WNHNN and SYGVQD (reference sequence). CDR3: CASSESGDQETQYF. As DNA, the CDR3 is TGCGCCAGCAGTGAGTCCGGGGACCAAGAGACCCAGTACTTC.

With regard to this clone: The sample carries other DNA sequences with the same CDR3. The chain carries TRBV4-1 and TRBJ1-6; 7 bases are a match to TRBD1. The J segment lost 8 bases and the V segment lost 5 bases, leaving 6 bases of the junction unmatched. CDR1 is MGHRA and CDR2 is YSYEKL in the germline V gene. The CDR3 runs 14 residues. The CDR3 DNA is TGCGCCAGCAGCTTGACAGGGAGTGATTCACCCCTCCACTTT. Its translation is CASSLTGSDSPLHF.

The genes are TRBV5-1 and TRBJ2-7, with D perhaps TRBD1 (7 bases). Germline CDR1 is SGHRS and CDR2 is YFSETQ. V was clipped by 4 bases and J by 5 bases, with 16 bases between them. CDR3 length: 14 residues. The CDR3 DNA sequence: TGCGCCAGCAGCCCGGGGGCAGGGGGAGACGAGCAGTACTTC. Translated, it gives CASSPGAGGDEQYF.

The genes are TRBV10-3 and TRBJ2-7; 11 bases are shared with TRBD2. The CDR3 covers 15 residues. After removal of 6 bases from V and 5 bases from J, the junction contained 9 bases not matched to a gene. Germline V gene sequence: CDR1 ENHRY, CDR2 SYGVKD. CDR3 loop: CAISRSTSGIDEQYF. CDR3 sequence (DNA): TGTGCCATCAGCCGATCGACTAGCGGGATCGACGAGCAGTACTTC.

The chain combines TRBV19 with TRBJ2-1; 11 bases fit TRBD1. This CDR3 has 14 amino acids. Germline V gene sequence: CDR1 LNHDA, CDR2 SQIVND (reference sequence). The trim removed 3 bases at V and 7 bases at J, leaving 2 bases unmatched. The CDR3 DNA follows: TGTGCCAGTAGTATGGACAGGGGGCAGAATGAGCAGTTCTTC. Its protein is CASSMDRGQNEQFF.

This clone showed up just a few times. The genes are TRBV6-6 and TRBJ1-1; D is ambiguous. The CDR3 extends over 14 amino acids. Trimming left V 0 bases short and J 0 bases short, with 5 bases between. Per germline, CDR1 MNHNY and CDR2 SVGAGI (reference sequence). For the CDR3, the DNA is TGTGCCAGCAGTTACTCGACATTGAACACTGAAGCTTTCTTT. It yields the protein CASSYSTLNTEAFF.

The V and J genes are TRBV5-8 and TRBJ2-5, with 7 positions matching TRBD2. Trimming took 4 bases from V and 4 from J; bases not matched to a gene: 7. Germline V gives CDR1 SGHTS, CDR2 YDEGEE. The CDR3 covers 14 residues. The chain's CDR3 is CASSLRLAIETQYF. DNA of the CDR3: TGTGCCAGCAGCCTCCGACTAGCTATAGAGACCCAGTACTTC.

The CDR3 sequence is CASSFGTGVGSNQPQHF. Written as DNA, the CDR3 is TGTGCCAGCAGCTTCGGGACAGGGGTAGGGAGCAATCAGCCCCAGCATTTT. The V gene is TRBV5-5, the J gene TRBJ1-5; TRBD1 agrees at 10 bases. V shed 2 bases and J 1 base; nucleotides not matched to a gene: 6. This CDR3 has 17 amino acids. Per the germline V gene, CDR1 is SGHKS and CDR2 is YYEKEE (reference sequence).

A few counts support this clone. The rearrangement uses TRBV11-2 and TRBJ1-1, with 7 bases aligning to TRBD1. This CDR3 comprises 17 residues. V dropped 0 bases and J dropped 1; count of bases not matched to a gene: 8. CDR1 and CDR2 (germline): SGHAT, FQNNGV. The CDR3, as DNA: TGTGCCAGCAGCTTAGAGTACTGGGACAGACAGAACACTGAAGCTTTCTTT. This translates into CASSLEYWDRQNTEAFF.

The chain is built from TRBV18 and TRBJ2-1; 8 nucleotides align to TRBD1. From germline, CDR1 is KGHSH and CDR2 LQKENI. CDR3 size: 15 residues. Losses at the gene ends were 1 base for V and 5 bases for J; bases not matched to a gene: 4. The CDR3 DNA sequence: TGTGCCAGCTCACCACTTACAGGGGGGAACAATGAGCAGTTCTTC. It yields the protein CASSPLTGGNNEQFF.

This sequence joins TRBV9 and TRBJ2-1; 8 nucleotides line up with TRBD2. V gave up 0 bases and J gave up 3 bases; unmatched junction bases: 11. The CDR3 contains 18 residues. CDR1 and CDR2 from the germline V gene are SGDLS and YYNGEE. The CDR3 is CASSVGLAGGPFYNEQFF. The CDR3 region has the DNA TGTGCCAGCAGCGTAGGGTTGGCGGGGGGACCCTTCTACAATGAGCAGTTCTTC.

This chain links TRBV18 with TRBJ1-1; 8 nucleotides align to TRBD1. V was pared by 2 bases and J by 3 bases, with 5 bases of the junction left unmatched. The CDR3 contains 15 residues. Germline V gives CDR1 KGHSH, CDR2 LQKENI. CDR3 nucleotide sequence: TGTGCCAGCTCACCAAAGGCAGGGGGCTACACTGAAGCTTTCTTT. Translated, it gives CASSPKAGGYTEAFF.

The chain combines TRBV29-1 with TRBJ2-1; D gene ambiguous. The CDR3 has 13 residues. Looked up from germline, CDR1 is SQVTM and CDR2 is ANQGSEA. V shed 5 bases and J shed 7 bases, with 15 bases lying between them. The CDR3 sequence is CSVLIVTQNEQFF. CDR3 nucleotides: TGCAGCGTTCTGATAGTAACCCAAAATGAGCAGTTCTTC.

This clone was counted a single time. The same CDR3 is also encoded by other DNA sequences in this sample. The rearrangement joins TRBV18 to TRBJ2-7; 7 bases match TRBD2. Germline loops: CDR1 KGHSH, CDR2 LQKENI. The CDR3 length is 13 residues. After removal of 3 bases from V and 3 bases from J, the junction contained 2 bases not matched to a gene. CDR3 region: CASSPGGDYEQYF. CDR3 coding DNA: TGTGCCAGCTCACCGGGGGGGGACTACGAGCAGTACTTC.